Listed below are T cell receptor beta chains from one sample, sequenced in a study of beta chain features in type 1 diabetes. Generated by immunoSEQ multiplex PCR, the TCRdb table keeps only in-frame clones and is missing some. The table has about half a million clones, 30% seen once. Sequenced input: naive CD4+ T cells from blood. Receptor source: a man aged 18 to 35 in good health. The CDR3 runs from the conserved cysteine through the conserved F or W. The D gene is left open where the match is weak. Expanded clones are given a class, and other clones once, few, many or no size at all.

d_call cdr3_length j_call clone_size v_call cdr3_nt cdr3_aa
- 14 TRBJ2-4 - TRBV5-6 TGTGCCAGCAGCTTTACCGGGACTCGGGACCAAGGGGACTTC CASSFTGTRDQGDF
- 15 TRBJ1-5 - TRBV25-1 TGTGCCAGCAGTGAATTAGGCAGTAGCAATCAGCCCCAGCATTTT CASSELGSSNQPQHF
- 14 TRBJ1-5 - TRBV18 TGTGCCAGCTCACCGAGTCGGGAGGGTCAGCCCCAGCATTTT CASSPSREGQPQHF
- 14 TRBJ2-1 - TRBV29-1 TGCAGCGTTGATACCGGAAGGACCTACAATGAGCAGTTCTTC CSVDTGRTYNEQFF
- 16 TRBJ2-2 - TRBV7-9 TGTGCCAGCAGCTCTACCTACAGCGGACTCACCGGGGAGCTGTTTTTT CASSSTYSGLTGELFF
- 11 TRBJ1-2 - TRBV29-1 TGCAGCTCCCGAGAGAACTATGGCTACACCTTC CSSRENYGYTF
- 13 TRBJ1-1 few TRBV4-1 TGCGCCAGCAGCCGGATATTGAACACTGAAGCTTTCTTT CASSRILNTEAFF
- 13 TRBJ2-1 - TRBV7-2 TGTGCCAGCAGCTTAGTTAGGTACAATGAGCAGTTCTTC CASSLVRYNEQFF
- 16 TRBJ1-4 - TRBV7-2 TGTGCCAGCAGCTTAGATCGCCCAGGAACTAATGAAAAACTGTTTTTT CASSLDRPGTNEKLFF
- 16 TRBJ2-1 - TRBV23-1 TGCGCCAGCAGTCACACGGGACAACACTCCTACAATGAGCAGTTCTTC CASSHTGQHSYNEQFF
- 15 TRBJ2-3 few TRBV30 TGTGCCTGCCACTTTCTTAGACGGAGCACAGATACGCAGTATTTT CACHFLRRSTDTQYF
- 14 TRBJ2-1 few TRBV28 TGTGCCAGCTTGGCAGGGACGTCCTACAATGAGCAGTTCTTC CASLAGTSYNEQFF
- 12 TRBJ1-2 few TRBV15 TGTGCCACCAGTCGCGGGAGGGATGGCTACACCTTC CATSRGRDGYTF
TRBD2 17 TRBJ2-5 - TRBV15 TGTGCCACCAGCAGAGATGCAGGACTAGCGGGATCCGGGACCCAGTACTTC CATSRDAGLAGSGTQYF
- 14 TRBJ2-4 few TRBV7-9 TGTGCCAGCGGACAAGCGGCAGCCAAAAACATTCAGTACTTC CASGQAAAKNIQYF
- 13 TRBJ1-5 few TRBV6-5 TGTGCCAGCAGTTACTCGCGGAATCAGCCCCAGCATTTT CASSYSRNQPQHF
TRBD2 11 TRBJ2-7 - TRBV12-5 TGTGCTAGTGGCCATAAAAGCGGGAGCTACTTC CASGHKSGSYF
- 11 TRBJ2-7 few TRBV20-1 TGCAGTGCTTCTTCTGCGCGCGAGCAGTACTTC CSASSAREQYF
- 14 TRBJ2-6 - TRBV29-1 TGCAGTGCGGCGGGGAGCTCTGGGGCCAACGTCCTGACTTTC CSAAGSSGANVLTF
- 13 TRBJ2-5 - TRBV7-2 TGTGCCAGCAGCTCCCCGCTCCAAGAGACCCAGTACTTC CASSSPLQETQYF
- 17 TRBJ1-1 - TRBV10-3 TGTGCCATCAGTGAGTCACTACGGAGGCTCATGAACACTGAAGCTTTCTTT CAISESLRRLMNTEAFF
TRBD2 15 TRBJ2-1 - TRBV5-4 TGTGCCAGCAGCAACGGACTAGCGACGAGGGATGAGCAGTTCTTC CASSNGLATRDEQFF
- 13 TRBJ1-2 - TRBV4-2 TGTGCCAGCAGCCGGGCTTTGGACTATGGCTACACCTTC CASSRALDYGYTF
- 14 TRBJ2-7 once TRBV30 TGTGCCTGGGGCCCAGGCGCCGTGACCTACGAGCAGTACTTC CAWGPGAVTYEQYF
- 15 TRBJ2-1 - TRBV14 TGTGCCAGCAGCCAAGATAGTACTCCCGGGGGTGAGCAGTTCTTC CASSQDSTPGGEQFF
- 14 TRBJ2-1 - TRBV9 TGTGCCAGCAGCGTCGGGCCTATCTACAATGAGCAGTTCTTC CASSVGPIYNEQFF
TRBD1 15 TRBJ2-3 - TRBV5-6 TGTGCCAGCAGCGTTACCGGGACAGGGACAGATACGCAGTATTTT CASSVTGTGTDTQYF
- 14 TRBJ2-4 - TRBV7-3 TGTGCCAGCAGCCCCTTGGGGACCAAAAACATTCAGTACTTC CASSPLGTKNIQYF
TRBD2 14 TRBJ2-7 - TRBV29-1 TGCAGCGCTAAACGGGGACTAGCGGGAGACGAGCAGTACTTC CSAKRGLAGDEQYF
- 12 TRBJ2-3 few TRBV29-1 TGCAGCGCCTCTCCGAGGGCAGATACGCAGTATTTT CSASPRADTQYF
TRBD1 15 TRBJ2-7 few TRBV25-1 TGTGCCAGCAGTGATAGGACAGGGGTCGAGTACGAGCAGTACTTC CASSDRTGVEYEQYF
TRBD1 14 TRBJ1-1 - TRBV2 TGTGCCAGCAAGGGACAGGGGATATGGACTGAAGCTTTCTTT CASKGQGIWTEAFF
- 16 TRBJ2-5 - TRBV15 TGTGCCACCAGCAGAGATTTTTGGGACGGCCAAGAGACCCAGTACTTC CATSRDFWDGQETQYF
- 15 TRBJ2-7 once TRBV28 TGTGCCAGCAGTATAGCTGGGACGGGGACCTACGAGCAGTACTTC CASSIAGTGTYEQYF
- 14 TRBJ2-1 few TRBV29-1 TGCAGCGTTGATGGAGGGAGCTCCTACAATGAGCAGTTCTTC CSVDGGSSYNEQFF
- 12 TRBJ2-5 - TRBV7-9 TGTGCCAGCAGCTGGGGAGGAGAGACCCAGTACTTC CASSWGGETQYF